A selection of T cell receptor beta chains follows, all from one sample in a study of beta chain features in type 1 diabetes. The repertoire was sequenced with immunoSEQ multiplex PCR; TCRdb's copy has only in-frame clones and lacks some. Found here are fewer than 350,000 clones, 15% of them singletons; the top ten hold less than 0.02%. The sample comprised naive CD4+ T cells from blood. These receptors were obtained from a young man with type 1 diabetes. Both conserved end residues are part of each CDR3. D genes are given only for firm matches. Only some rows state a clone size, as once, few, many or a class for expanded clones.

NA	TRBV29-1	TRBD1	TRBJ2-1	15	TGCAGCGCCGCCCGGACAGGGAGCTCCTACAATGAGCAGTTCTTC	CSAARTGSSYNEQFF
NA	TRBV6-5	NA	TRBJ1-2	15	TGTGCCAGCAGTTACTCGCGTTACGGACTCGAAGGCTACACCTTC	CASSYSRYGLEGYTF
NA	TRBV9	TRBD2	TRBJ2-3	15	TGTGCCAGCAGCGTAGCCAGCGGGAGTTCCGATACGCAGTATTTT	CASSVASGSSDTQYF
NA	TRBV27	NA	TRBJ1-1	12	TGTGCCAGCAGTTTACGGGGGACTGAAGCTTTCTTT	CASSLRGTEAFF
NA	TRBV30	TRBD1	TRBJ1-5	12	TGTGCCTGGAGAACAGGGGATCAGCCCCAGCATTTT	CAWRTGDQPQHF
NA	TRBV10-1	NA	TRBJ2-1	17	TGCGCCAGCAGTGCAGGGCGTCCGGCGGGGCCGGCGAATGAGCAGTTCTTC	CASSAGRPAGPANEQFF
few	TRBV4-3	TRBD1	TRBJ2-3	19	TGCGCCAGCAGCCAAGCTGGAGGGACCAGGGGGCTCGGCACAGATACGCAGTATTTT	CASSQAGGTRGLGTDTQYF
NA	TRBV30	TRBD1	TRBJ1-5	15	TGTGCCTGGAGTGGACAGGGGGCAGGCAATCAGCCCCAGCATTTT	CAWSGQGAGNQPQHF
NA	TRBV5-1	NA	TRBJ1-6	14	TGCGCCAGCAGCTTGCTGCCAGGCGAACCCCCCCTCCACTTT	CASSLLPGEPPLHF
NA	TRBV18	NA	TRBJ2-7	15	TGTGCCAGCTCACCAGGGCGCGGGGCCCTCTACGAGCAGTACTTC	CASSPGRGALYEQYF
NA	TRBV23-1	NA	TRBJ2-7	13	TGCGCCAGCACCCGGACATCAACCTACGAGCAGTACTTC	CASTRTSTYEQYF
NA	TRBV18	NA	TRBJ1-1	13	TGTGCCACCCGAGGAGATGGCGACACTGAAGCTTTCTTT	CATRGDGDTEAFF
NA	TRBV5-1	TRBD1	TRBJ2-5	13	TGCGCCAGCAGGAGACAGGGACAAGAGACCCAGTACTTC	CASRRQGQETQYF
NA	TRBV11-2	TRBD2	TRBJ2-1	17	TGTGCCAGCAGCTCTCGATTTAGCGGGGGGGCTTACAATGAGCAGTTCTTC	CASSSRFSGGAYNEQFF
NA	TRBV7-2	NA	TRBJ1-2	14	TGTGCCAGCAGCTTAACTTCAGGGAACTATGGCTACACCTTC	CASSLTSGNYGYTF
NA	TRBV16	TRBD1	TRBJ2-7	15	TGTGCCAGCAGCCAAGGGACAGGGGGCAGCGACGAGCAGTACTTC	CASSQGTGGSDEQYF
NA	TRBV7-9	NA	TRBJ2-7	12	TGTGCCAGCAGTCTCCTCGCGGATGAGCAGTACTTC	CASSLLADEQYF
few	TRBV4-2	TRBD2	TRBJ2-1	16	TGTGCCAGCAGCCAGCAAGCGGGAGGCCAGGACAATGAGCAGTTCTTC	CASSQQAGGQDNEQFF
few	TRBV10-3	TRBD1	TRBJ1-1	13	TGTGCCATCAGCCGGGACAGGGACACTGAAGCTTTCTTT	CAISRDRDTEAFF
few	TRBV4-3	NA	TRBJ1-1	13	TGCGCCAGCAGCCTCAATCCGAACACTGAAGCTTTCTTT	CASSLNPNTEAFF
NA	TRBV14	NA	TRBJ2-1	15	TGTGCCAGCAGTCTCGCGGGTTCCTCCTACAATGAGCAGTTCTTC	CASSLAGSSYNEQFF
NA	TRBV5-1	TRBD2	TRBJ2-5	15	TGCGCCAGCAGCTGGACCGGGACTAGCCAAGAGACCCAGTACTTC	CASSWTGTSQETQYF
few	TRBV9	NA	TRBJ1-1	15	TGTGCCAGCAGCGGAGGAGCCGGTTGGAACACTGAAGCTTTCTTT	CASSGGAGWNTEAFF
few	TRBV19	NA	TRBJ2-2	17	TGTGCCAGTAGTACCAGTGTAGCGGAGACTAACACCGGGGAGCTGTTTTTT	CASSTSVAETNTGELFF
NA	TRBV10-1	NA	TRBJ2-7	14	TGCGCCAGCAGTGAGAAGACTAGATCAGGCGAGCAGTACTTC	CASSEKTRSGEQYF
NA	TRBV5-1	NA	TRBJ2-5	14	TGCGCCAGCAGCGCTGGGAGCTCCCAAGAGACCCAGTACTTC	CASSAGSSQETQYF
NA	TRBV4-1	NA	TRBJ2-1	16	TGCGCCAGCAGCCAAGTCAAGGGGCGGGGATACAATGAGCAGTTCTTC	CASSQVKGRGYNEQFF
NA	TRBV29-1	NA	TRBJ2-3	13	TGCAGCGTCCGGACAGTGAGTGCAGATACGCAGTATTTT	CSVRTVSADTQYF
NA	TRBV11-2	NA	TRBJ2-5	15	TGTGCCAGCAGCTTAAACGCGGGGTGGGAAGAGACCCAGTACTTC	CASSLNAGWEETQYF
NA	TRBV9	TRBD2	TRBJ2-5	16	TGTGCCAGCAGCGTAGGGGGCGGGGGGGCCGGTGAGACCCAGTACTTC	CASSVGGGGAGETQYF
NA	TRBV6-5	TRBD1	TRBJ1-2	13	TGTGCCAGCAGGCGGGACAGGCAATATGGCTACACCTTC	CASRRDRQYGYTF
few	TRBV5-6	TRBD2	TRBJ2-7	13	TGTGCCAGCAGCTTAACTAGCGGGATCGAGCAGTACTTC	CASSLTSGIEQYF
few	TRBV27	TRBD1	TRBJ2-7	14	TGTGCCAGCAGTTCCGTGGCAGGGGGCCACGAGCAGTACTTC	CASSSVAGGHEQYF
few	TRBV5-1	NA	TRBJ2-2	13	TGCGCCAGCAGCTTGACAGTCACCGGGGAGCTGTTTTTT	CASSLTVTGELFF
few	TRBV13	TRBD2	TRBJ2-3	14	TGTGCCAGCAGCTTGCTCGGGGGGGCAGATACGCAGTATTTT	CASSLLGGADTQYF
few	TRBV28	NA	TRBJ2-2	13	TGTGCCAGCAGTTTGAGGAGGACCGGGGAGCTGTTTTTT	CASSLRRTGELFF
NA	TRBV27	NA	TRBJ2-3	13	TGTGCCAGCAGTTTTTCAGGGACAGATACGCAGTATTTT	CASSFSGTDTQYF
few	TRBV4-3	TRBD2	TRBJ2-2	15	TGCGCCAGCAGCCAAGAATCGGCGGGGGCCGGGGAGCTGTTTTTT	CASSQESAGAGELFF
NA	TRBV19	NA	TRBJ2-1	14	TGTGCCAGTAAACGGGGGATGTCCTACAATGAGCAGTTCTTC	CASKRGMSYNEQFF